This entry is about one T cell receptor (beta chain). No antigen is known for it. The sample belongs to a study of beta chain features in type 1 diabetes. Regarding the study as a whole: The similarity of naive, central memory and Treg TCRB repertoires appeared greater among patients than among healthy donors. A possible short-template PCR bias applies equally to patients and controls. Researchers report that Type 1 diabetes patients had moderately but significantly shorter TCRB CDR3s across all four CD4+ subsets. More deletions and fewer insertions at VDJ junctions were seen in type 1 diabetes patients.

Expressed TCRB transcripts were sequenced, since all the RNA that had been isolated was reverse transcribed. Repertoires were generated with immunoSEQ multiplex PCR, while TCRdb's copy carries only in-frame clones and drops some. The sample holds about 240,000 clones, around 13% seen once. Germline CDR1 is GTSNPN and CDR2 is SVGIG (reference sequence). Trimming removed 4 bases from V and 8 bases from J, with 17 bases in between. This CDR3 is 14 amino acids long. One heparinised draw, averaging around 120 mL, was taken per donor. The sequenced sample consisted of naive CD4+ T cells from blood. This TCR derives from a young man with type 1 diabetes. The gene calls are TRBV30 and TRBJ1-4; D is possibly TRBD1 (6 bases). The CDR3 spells CAWTPWRGGEKLFF. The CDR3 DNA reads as TGTGCCTGGACCCCCTGGAGGGGGGGCGAAAAACTGTTTTTT.